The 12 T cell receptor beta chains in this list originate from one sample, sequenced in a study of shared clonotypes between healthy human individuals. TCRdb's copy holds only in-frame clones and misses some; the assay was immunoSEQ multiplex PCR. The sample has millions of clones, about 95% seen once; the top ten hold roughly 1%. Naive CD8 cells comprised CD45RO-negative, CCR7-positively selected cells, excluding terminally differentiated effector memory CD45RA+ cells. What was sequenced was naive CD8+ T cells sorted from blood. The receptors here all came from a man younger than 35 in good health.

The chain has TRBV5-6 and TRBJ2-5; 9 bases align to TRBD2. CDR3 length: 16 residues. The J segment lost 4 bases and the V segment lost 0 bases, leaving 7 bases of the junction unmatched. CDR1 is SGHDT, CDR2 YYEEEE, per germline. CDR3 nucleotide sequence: TGTGCCAGCAGCTTGGAAGGCGGGAGGGTTTCAGAGACCCAGTACTTC. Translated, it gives CASSLEGGRVSETQYF.

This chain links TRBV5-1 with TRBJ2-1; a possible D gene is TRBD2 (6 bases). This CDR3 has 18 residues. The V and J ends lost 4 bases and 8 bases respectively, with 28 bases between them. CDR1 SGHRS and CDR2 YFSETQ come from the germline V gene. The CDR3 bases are TGCGCCAGCAGCCTTTATCCTCTACCGGGACCCCGGGGGTATGAGCAGTTCTTC. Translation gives CASSLYPLPGPRGYEQFF. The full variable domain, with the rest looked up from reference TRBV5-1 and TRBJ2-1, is KAGVTQTPRYLIKTRGQQVTLSCSPISGHRSVSWYQQTPGQGLQFLFEYFSETQRNKGNFPGRFSGRQFSNSRSEMNVSTLELGDSALYLCASSLYPLPGPRGYEQFFGPGTRLTVL.

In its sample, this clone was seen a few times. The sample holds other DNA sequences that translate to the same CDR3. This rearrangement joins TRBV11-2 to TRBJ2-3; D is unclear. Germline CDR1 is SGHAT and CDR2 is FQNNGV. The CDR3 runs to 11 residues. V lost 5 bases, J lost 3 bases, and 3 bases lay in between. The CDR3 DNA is TGTGCCAGCAGCCTGACAGATACGCAGTATTTT. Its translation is CASSLTDTQYF.

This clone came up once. The CDR3 protein is CASSQDRTVLGPYTGELFF. In DNA, the CDR3 is TGTGCCAGCAGCCAAGACCGGACCGTACTCGGGCCTTACACCGGGGAGCTGTTTTTT. This rearrangement joins TRBV14 to TRBJ2-2; D is unclear. This CDR3 has 19 amino acids. Germline values: CDR1 SGHDN, CDR2 FVKESK. Trimming stripped 0 bases from V and 3 bases from J, with 20 bases between.

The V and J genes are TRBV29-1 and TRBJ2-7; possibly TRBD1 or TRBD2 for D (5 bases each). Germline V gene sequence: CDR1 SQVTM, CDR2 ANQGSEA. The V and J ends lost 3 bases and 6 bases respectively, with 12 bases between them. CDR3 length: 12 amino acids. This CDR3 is CSVEGTSFEQYF. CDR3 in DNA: TGCAGCGTTGAGGGGACGAGCTTCGAGCAGTACTTC.

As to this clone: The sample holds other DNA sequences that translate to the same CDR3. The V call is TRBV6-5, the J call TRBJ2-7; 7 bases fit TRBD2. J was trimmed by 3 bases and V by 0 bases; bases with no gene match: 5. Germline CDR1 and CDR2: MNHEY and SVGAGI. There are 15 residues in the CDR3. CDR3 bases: TGTGCCAGCAGTTACTCTACAGGCGGGAGCTACGAGCAGTACTTC. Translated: CASSYSTGGSYEQYF.

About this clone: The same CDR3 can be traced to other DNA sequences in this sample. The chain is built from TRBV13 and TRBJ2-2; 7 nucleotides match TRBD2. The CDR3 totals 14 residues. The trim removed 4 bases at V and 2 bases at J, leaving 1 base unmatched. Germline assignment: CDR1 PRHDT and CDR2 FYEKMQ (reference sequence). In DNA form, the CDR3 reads TGTGCCAGCAGCTCGGGACTAAACACCGGGGAGCTGTTTTTT. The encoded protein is CASSSGLNTGELFF.

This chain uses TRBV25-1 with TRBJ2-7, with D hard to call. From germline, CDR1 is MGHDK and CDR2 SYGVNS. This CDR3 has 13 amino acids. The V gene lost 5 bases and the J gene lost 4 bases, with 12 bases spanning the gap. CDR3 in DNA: TGTGCCAGCAGTTCGCCGGATCTTTACGAGCAGTACTTC. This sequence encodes CASSSPDLYEQYF.

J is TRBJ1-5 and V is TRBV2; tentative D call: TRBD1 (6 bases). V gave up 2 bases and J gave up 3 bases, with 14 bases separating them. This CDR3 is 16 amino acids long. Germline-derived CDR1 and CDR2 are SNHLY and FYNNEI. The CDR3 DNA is TGTGCCAGCAGTGAAATCCAACAGGGACCCAATCAGCCCCAGCATTTT. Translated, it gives CASSEIQQGPNQPQHF.

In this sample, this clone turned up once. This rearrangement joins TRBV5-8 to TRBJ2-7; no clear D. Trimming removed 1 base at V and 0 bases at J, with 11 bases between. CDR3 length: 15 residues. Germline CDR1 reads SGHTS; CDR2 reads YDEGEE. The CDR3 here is CASSLLNSGSYEQYF. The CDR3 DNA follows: TGTGCCAGCAGCTTGCTTAACTCTGGCTCCTACGAGCAGTACTTC.

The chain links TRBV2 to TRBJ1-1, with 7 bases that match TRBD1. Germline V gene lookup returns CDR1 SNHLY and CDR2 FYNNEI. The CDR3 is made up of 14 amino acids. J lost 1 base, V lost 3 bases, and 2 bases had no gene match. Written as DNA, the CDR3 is TGTGCCAGCAGTGACTGGACAGGGAACACTGAAGCTTTCTTT. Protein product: CASSDWTGNTEAFF. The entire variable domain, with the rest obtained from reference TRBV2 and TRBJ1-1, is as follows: EPEVTQTPSHQVTQMGQEVILRCVPISNHLYFYWYRQILGQKVEFLVSFYNNEISEKSEIFDDQFSVERPDGSNFTLKIRSTKLEDSAMYFCASSDWTGNTEAFFGQGTRLTVV.

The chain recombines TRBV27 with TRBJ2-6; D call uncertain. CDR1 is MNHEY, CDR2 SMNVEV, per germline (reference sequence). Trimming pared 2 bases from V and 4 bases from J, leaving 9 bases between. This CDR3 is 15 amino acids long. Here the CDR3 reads CASSLHPSGANVLTF. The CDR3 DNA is TGTGCCAGCAGTTTACACCCCTCCGGGGCCAACGTCCTGACTTTC.